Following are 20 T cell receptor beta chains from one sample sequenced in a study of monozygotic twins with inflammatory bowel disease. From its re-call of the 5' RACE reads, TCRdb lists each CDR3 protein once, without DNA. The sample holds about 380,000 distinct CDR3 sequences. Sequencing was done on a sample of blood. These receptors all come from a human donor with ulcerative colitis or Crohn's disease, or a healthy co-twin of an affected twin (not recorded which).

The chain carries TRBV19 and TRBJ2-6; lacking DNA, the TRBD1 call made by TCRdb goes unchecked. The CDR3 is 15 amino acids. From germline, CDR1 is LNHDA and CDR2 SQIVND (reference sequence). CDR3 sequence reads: CASEGRNSGANVLTF.

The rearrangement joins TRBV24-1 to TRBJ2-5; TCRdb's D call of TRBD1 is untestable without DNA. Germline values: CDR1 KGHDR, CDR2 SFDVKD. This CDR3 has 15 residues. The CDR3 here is CATSDPRTGGETQYF.

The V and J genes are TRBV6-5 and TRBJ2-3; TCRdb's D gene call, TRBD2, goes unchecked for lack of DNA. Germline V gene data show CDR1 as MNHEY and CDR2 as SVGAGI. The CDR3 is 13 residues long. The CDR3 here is CASSIAGEDTQYF.

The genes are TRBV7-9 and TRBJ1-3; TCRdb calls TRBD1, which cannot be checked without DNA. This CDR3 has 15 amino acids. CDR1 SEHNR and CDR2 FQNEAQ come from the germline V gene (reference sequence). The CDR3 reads CASSLGDRRGNTIYF.

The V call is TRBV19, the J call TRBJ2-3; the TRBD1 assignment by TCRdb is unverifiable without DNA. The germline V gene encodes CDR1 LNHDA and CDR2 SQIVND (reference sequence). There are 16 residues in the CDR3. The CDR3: CATDRSDGGRTDTQYF.

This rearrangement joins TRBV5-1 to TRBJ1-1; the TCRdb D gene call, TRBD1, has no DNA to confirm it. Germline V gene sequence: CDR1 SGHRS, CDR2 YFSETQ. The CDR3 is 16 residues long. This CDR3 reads CASSLVPQGPNIEAFF.

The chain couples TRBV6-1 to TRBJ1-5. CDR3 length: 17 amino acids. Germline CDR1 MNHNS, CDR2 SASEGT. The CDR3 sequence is CASRNGGLTLSNQPQHF.

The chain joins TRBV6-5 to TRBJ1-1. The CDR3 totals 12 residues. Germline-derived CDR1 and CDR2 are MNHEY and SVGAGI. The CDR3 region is CASSKTNTEAFF.

This CDR3 reads CASRPVDTEAFF. The gene calls are TRBV12-3 or TRBV12-4 and TRBJ1-1. CDR3 length: 12 residues.

CDR3 in amino acids: CASSVRPPPGELFF. The V gene is TRBV9, the J gene TRBJ2-2; the D call of TRBD1 rests on TCRdb alone, since no DNA is present to check it. This CDR3 has 14 residues. Per germline, CDR1 SGDLS and CDR2 YYNGEE.

Here the CDR3 reads CASSYGQGANTEAFF. The V and J genes are TRBV27 and TRBJ1-1; TCRdb indicates TRBD1, and absent DNA this call remains unverified. The CDR3 contains 15 residues. The germline V gene has CDR1 MNHEY and CDR2 SMNVEV (reference sequence).

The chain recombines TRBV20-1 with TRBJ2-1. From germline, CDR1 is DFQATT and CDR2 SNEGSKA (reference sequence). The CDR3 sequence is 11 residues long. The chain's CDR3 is CSAVLNNEQFF.

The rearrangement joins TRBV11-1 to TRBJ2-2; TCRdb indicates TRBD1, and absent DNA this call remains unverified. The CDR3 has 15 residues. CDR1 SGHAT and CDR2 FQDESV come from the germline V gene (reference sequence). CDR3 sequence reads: CASTTSDRGTGELFF.

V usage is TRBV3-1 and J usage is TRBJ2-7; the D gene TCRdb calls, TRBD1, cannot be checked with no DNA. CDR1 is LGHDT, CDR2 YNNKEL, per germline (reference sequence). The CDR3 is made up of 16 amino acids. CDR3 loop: CASSQPGQGAGYEQYF.

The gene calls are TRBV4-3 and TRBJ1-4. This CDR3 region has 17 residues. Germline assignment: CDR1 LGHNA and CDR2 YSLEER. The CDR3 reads CASSQDLWQEANEKLFF.

This CDR3 is CASSYHGQAYEQYF. The gene calls are TRBV5-4 and TRBJ2-7; TCRdb's D gene call, TRBD1, goes unchecked for lack of DNA. Germline CDR1 and CDR2: SGHNT and YYREEE (reference sequence). The CDR3 spans 14 residues.

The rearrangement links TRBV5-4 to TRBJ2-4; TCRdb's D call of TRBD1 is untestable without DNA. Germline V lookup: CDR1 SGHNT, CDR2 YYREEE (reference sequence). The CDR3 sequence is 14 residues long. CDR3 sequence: CASSLADRENIQYF.

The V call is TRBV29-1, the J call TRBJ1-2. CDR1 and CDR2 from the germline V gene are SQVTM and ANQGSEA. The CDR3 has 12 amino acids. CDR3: CSSRRAGYGYTF. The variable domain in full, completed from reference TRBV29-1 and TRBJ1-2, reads SAVISQKPSRDICQRGTSLTIQCQVDSQVTMMFWYRQQPGQSLTLIATANQGSEATYESGFVIDKFPISRPNLTFSTLTVSNMSPEDSSIYLCSSRRAGYGYTFGSGTRLTVV.

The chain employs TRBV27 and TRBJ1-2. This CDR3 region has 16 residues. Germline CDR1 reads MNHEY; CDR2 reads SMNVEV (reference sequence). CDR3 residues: CASSFVSDRTNYGYTF.

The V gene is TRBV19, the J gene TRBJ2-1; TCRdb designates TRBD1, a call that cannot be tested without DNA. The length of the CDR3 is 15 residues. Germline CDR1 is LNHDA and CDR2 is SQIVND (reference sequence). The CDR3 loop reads CASSLQGFRYNEQFF.